These 27 T cell receptor beta chains were sequenced from one sample in a study of blood T cell repertoires in COVID-19. TCRdb's table, derived via immunoSEQ multiplex PCR, lists solely in-frame clones and lacks some. The sample lists about 50,000 clones, 70% to 90% seen once, with almost 6% in the top ten. The material sequenced was peripheral blood. The source of these receptors is a woman in her sixties with acute or convalescent COVID-19.

The rearrangement joins TRBV5-4 to TRBJ2-6, with D maybe TRBD2 (5 bases). CDR3 length: 18 amino acids. Germline V CDR1 and CDR2: SGHNT, YYREEE (reference sequence). V lost 5 bases and J 0 bases, leaving 18 bases between the germline ends. For the CDR3, the DNA is TGTGCCAGCAGTTTTATAGACCTAGCCTTCTCTGGGGCCAACGTCCTGACTTTC. This gives the protein CASSFIDLAFSGANVLTF.

The J gene is TRBJ1-2, the V gene TRBV6-5; 10 bases map to TRBD1. The junction had 4 bases not matched to a gene; V was cut back by 0 bases and J by 6 bases. The CDR3 runs to 15 residues. Germline-derived CDR1 and CDR2 are MNHEY and SVGAGI. Written as DNA, the CDR3 is TGTGCCAGCAGTTACTCGAGGGGACAGGGGAATGGCTACACCTTC. As protein: CASSYSRGQGNGYTF.

This clone was seen more than once but under ten times. The chain joins TRBV7-8 to TRBJ1-2; perhaps TRBD1 as D (5 bases). Germline lookup yields CDR1 SGHVS and CDR2 FQNEAQ. CDR3 length: 14 residues. Trimming stripped 3 bases from V and 4 bases from J, with 12 bases between. As DNA, the CDR3 is TGTGCCAGCAGCTTGGGGTCCGGGGGCTATGGCTACACCTTC. As protein: CASSLGSGGYGYTF.

V and J are TRBV7-6 and TRBJ2-2; TRBD2 matches at 7 bases. V lost 0 bases and J lost 5; bases outside the gene matches: 6. Per germline, CDR1 SGHVS and CDR2 FNYEAQ. The CDR3 consists of 16 residues. For the CDR3, the DNA is TGTGCCAGCAGCTTAGCGAGGCTAGCGGAGACCGGGGAGCTGTTTTTT. Its translation: CASSLARLAETGELFF.

The chain is built from TRBV6-2 or TRBV6-3 and TRBJ2-1, with 10 bases fitting TRBD2. V dropped 5 bases and J dropped 7; count of bases not matched to a gene: 8. Germline V gene sequence: CDR1 MNHEY, CDR2 SVGEGT. The CDR3 consists of 15 residues. The CDR3 DNA sequence: TGTGCCAGCAGTGACCCAGCGGGGGGGCATAATGAGCAGTTCTTC. Translation: CASSDPAGGHNEQFF.

This chain links TRBV3-1 (or the pseudogene TRBV3-2) with TRBJ2-7; 15 nucleotides agree with TRBD2. The CDR3 spans 15 residues. V lost 4 bases to trimming and J lost 8 bases; unmatched junction nucleotides: 6. CDR1 and CDR2 (germline): LGHDT, YNNKEL (reference sequence). The CDR3 here is CASSPGLAGGLQQYF. As DNA, the CDR3 is TGTGCCAGCAGCCCGGGACTAGCGGGGGGCCTACAGCAGTACTTC.

The chain combines TRBV5-1 with TRBJ2-7, with 13 bases fitting TRBD2. The CDR3 length is 15 residues. Trimming took 4 bases from V and 2 from J; bases not matched to a gene: 3. CDR1 is SGHRS and CDR2 is YFSETQ in the germline V gene. CDR3 loop: CASSPGTSGTYEQYF. In DNA, the CDR3 is TGCGCCAGCAGCCCGGGGACTAGCGGGACCTACGAGCAGTACTTC. The variable domain in full, completed from reference TRBV5-1 and TRBJ2-7, reads KAGVTQTPRYLIKTRGQQVTLSCSPISGHRSVSWYQQTPGQGLQFLFEYFSETQRNKGNFPGRFSGRQFSNSRSEMNVSTLELGDSALYLCASSPGTSGTYEQYFGPGTRLTVT.

The chain carries TRBV10-2 and TRBJ2-5; D is perhaps TRBD2 (7 bases). This CDR3 region has 16 residues. Germline V gene lookup returns CDR1 WSHSY and CDR2 SAAADI. V was shortened by 3 bases and J by 8 bases, with 22 bases between the two germline ends. CDR3 sequence: CASSDPGGPWGRTQYF. Here the CDR3 DNA reads TGCGCCAGCAGTGACCCGGGGGGCCCGTGGGGTCGAACCCAGTACTTC.

This rearrangement joins TRBV29-1 to TRBJ2-5; TRBD1 is a possible D gene (5 bases). This CDR3 is built from 14 residues. The germline V and J ends were trimmed by 0 bases and 5 bases, with 13 bases remaining between them. Germline values: CDR1 SQVTM, CDR2 ANQGSEA. CDR3 protein: CSVEDFWGRETQYF. The DNA for the CDR3 is TGCAGCGTTGAAGATTTTTGGGGCCGGGAGACCCAGTACTTC.

V and J are TRBV6-6 and TRBJ1-4; weak D call: TRBD1 (5 bases). The V gene's germline CDR1 is MNHNY and CDR2 SVGAGI (reference sequence). V gave up 7 bases and J gave up 2 bases, with 14 bases separating them. The CDR3 has 15 residues. The CDR3 bases are TGTGCCAGCACCCTAAGGCCAGGGACTAATGAAAAACTGTTTTTT. Encoded protein: CASTLRPGTNEKLFF.

The V gene is TRBV19, the J gene TRBJ1-5; TRBD1 aligns across 7 bases. V lost 8 bases, J lost 9 bases, and 19 bases stayed unmatched. The CDR3 is made up of 16 amino acids. The germline V gene has CDR1 LNHDA and CDR2 SQIVND (reference sequence). The CDR3 sequence: CASSSGGQGEIRPQHF. The CDR3 DNA reads TGTGCCAGTTCATCGGGGGGGCAGGGGGAAATTCGGCCCCAGCATTTT.

The rearrangement uses TRBV6-6 and TRBJ1-1; 9 nucleotides agree with TRBD1. The CDR3 has 16 amino acids. Germline CDR1 MNHNY, CDR2 SVGAGI (reference sequence). V lost 2 bases to trimming and J lost 1 base; unmatched junction nucleotides: 5. The DNA for the CDR3 is TGTGCCAGCAGTTACCCACGGGGACAGGGGAACACTGAAGCTTTCTTT. It translates to CASSYPRGQGNTEAFF.

V usage is TRBV6-5 and J usage is TRBJ2-5; tentative D call: TRBD1 (6 bases). Germline loops: CDR1 MNHEY, CDR2 SVGAGI. This CDR3 spans 14 amino acids. V shed 2 bases and J shed 5 bases, with 12 bases lying between them. The CDR3 loop is CASSYNREWETQYF. The CDR3 DNA follows: TGTGCCAGCAGTTACAACAGGGAGTGGGAGACCCAGTACTTC.

This clone was seen more than once but under ten times. The rearrangement uses TRBV5-1 and TRBJ1-1; D unclear. The germline V gene encodes CDR1 SGHRS and CDR2 YFSETQ. The ends were cut back, 4 bases at V and 0 bases at J, with 13 bases in the middle. The CDR3 has 15 residues. CDR3 nucleotides: TGCGCCAGCAGCGATGGAGGCCTCATGAACACTGAAGCTTTCTTT. Amino acid sequence: CASSDGGLMNTEAFF. Full variable domain (outside the CDR3, taken from reference TRBV5-1 and TRBJ1-1): KAGVTQTPRYLIKTRGQQVTLSCSPISGHRSVSWYQQTPGQGLQFLFEYFSETQRNKGNFPGRFSGRQFSNSRSEMNVSTLELGDSALYLCASSDGGLMNTEAFFGQGTRLTVV.

The chain is built from TRBV5-1 and TRBJ2-1; a weak D match, TRBD2 (6 bases). The CDR3 contains 14 residues. CDR1 is SGHRS and CDR2 is YFSETQ in the germline V gene. V was shortened by 4 bases and J by 7 bases, with 15 bases between the two germline ends. For the CDR3, the DNA is TGCGCCAGCAGCCCTTGGGGCGGGGATAATGAGCAGTTCTTC. It encodes CASSPWGGDNEQFF.

The chain links TRBV15 to TRBJ2-3, with no clear D. Germline lookup yields CDR1 LNHNV and CDR2 YYDKDF (reference sequence). The CDR3 spans 14 residues. V was clipped by 0 bases and J by 1 base, with 5 bases between them. DNA of the CDR3: TGTGCCACCAGCAGAGATTTCGGCACAGATACGCAGTATTTT. It is translated as CATSRDFGTDTQYF.

V gene TRBV15 combines with J gene TRBJ2-5; 7 bases map to TRBD1. This CDR3 has 16 amino acids. Germline CDR1 is LNHNV and CDR2 is YYDKDF (reference sequence). J was trimmed by 5 bases and V by 5 bases; bases with no gene match: 14. CDR3 sequence (DNA): TGTGCCACCAGCCTCCAACGGGGCAGGGGGTCGGAGACCCAGTACTTC. Its protein is CATSLQRGRGSETQYF.

The chain has TRBV11-3 and TRBJ2-7, with a possible D match to TRBD2 (6 bases). Trimming removed 8 bases at V and 4 bases at J, with 15 bases between. Germline V lookup: CDR1 SGHNT, CDR2 YENEEA. This CDR3 is built from 13 residues. The CDR3: CASAKSGRYEQYF. DNA of the CDR3: TGTGCCAGCGCGAAATCAGGGAGGTACGAGCAGTACTTC.

The gene calls are TRBV5-4 and TRBJ2-2; TRBD1 matches 8 bases. The CDR3 length is 15 residues. J was trimmed by 7 bases and V by 0 bases; bases with no gene match: 5. CDR1 is SGHNT and CDR2 is YYREEE in the germline V gene (reference sequence). CDR3 residues: CASSLDQGAHGELFF. The CDR3 bases are TGTGCCAGCAGCTTGGACCAGGGGGCTCACGGGGAGCTGTTTTTT. Based on the CDR3 plus reference TRBV5-4 and TRBJ2-2, the full variable domain is ETGVTQSPTHLIKTRGQQVTLRCSSQSGHNTVSWYQQALGQGPQFIFQYYREEENGRGNFPPRFSGLQFPNYSSELNVNALELDDSALYLCASSLDQGAHGELFFGEGSRLTVL.

The chain uses TRBV7-8 and TRBJ2-7; TRBD1 aligns across 9 bases. V shed 5 bases, J shed 6 bases, and the junction held 8 bases outside the gene matches. The CDR3 loop spans 14 amino acids. CDR1 and CDR2 from the germline V gene are SGHVS and FQNEAQ. The CDR3 sequence is CASSMGTGLAEQYF. CDR3 nucleotides: TGTGCCAGCAGCATGGGGACAGGGCTGGCCGAGCAGTACTTC.

The rearrangement uses TRBV18 and TRBJ2-1; D is undetermined. CDR1 is KGHSH and CDR2 is LQKENI in the germline V gene. V gave up 4 bases and J gave up 6 bases, with 7 bases separating them. There are 12 residues in the CDR3. CDR3 in DNA: TGTGCCAGCTCACAGACAATCAATGAGCAGTTCTTC. Protein: CASSQTINEQFF.

The chain joins TRBV25-1 to TRBJ1-1; D call uncertain. The CDR3 totals 12 residues. V lost 2 bases, J lost 10 bases, and 11 bases lay in between. Germline CDR1 and CDR2: MGHDK and SYGVNS. As DNA, the CDR3 is TGTGCCAGCAGTGAAAGTCCAATGAGAGCTTTCTTT. Its translation: CASSESPMRAFF.

This clone is medium-sized by share. The chain recombines TRBV7-9 with TRBJ1-2, with no clear D. The germline gives CDR1 SEHNR, CDR2 FQNEAQ (reference sequence). The CDR3 is 14 residues long. V was cut by 6 bases and J by 7 bases, with 18 bases left in between. The CDR3 loop is CASSNSVRQAGYTF. The CDR3 DNA reads TGTGCCAGCAGTAATTCCGTACGGCAGGCTGGCTACACCTTC.

CDR3 region: CASSLSQGFGNTIYF. The CDR3 DNA sequence: TGTGCCAGCAGCCTCTCACAGGGCTTTGGAAACACCATATATTTT. The chain has TRBV3-1 (or the pseudogene TRBV3-2) and TRBJ1-3, with D perhaps matching TRBD1 (6 bases). Trimming cost V 4 bases and J 3 bases, with 13 bases left between them. CDR1 is LGHDT, CDR2 YNNKEL, per germline (reference sequence). This CDR3 is 15 amino acids long.

The rearrangement links TRBV3-1 (or the pseudogene TRBV3-2) to TRBJ2-3; TRBD1 might be the D (5 bases). The CDR3 spans 16 residues. Trimming cost V 1 base and J 0 bases, with 11 bases left between them. CDR1 and CDR2 from the germline V gene are LGHDT and YNNKEL (reference sequence). Written as DNA, the CDR3 is TGTGCCAGCAGCCAAGGAGACAGCAGGAGCACAGATACGCAGTATTTT. Translated: CASSQGDSRSTDTQYF.

This chain links TRBV6-6 with TRBJ2-2; no clear D gene. This CDR3 spans 11 amino acids. V lost 6 bases, J lost 7 bases, and 6 bases lay in between. Per the germline V gene, CDR1 is MNHNY and CDR2 is SVGAGI (reference sequence). The CDR3 DNA sequence: TGTGCCAGCAGCGCGGTCGGGGAGCTGTTTTTT. As protein: CASSAVGELFF.

V gene TRBV19 combines with J gene TRBJ2-2; 10 nucleotides match TRBD1. Germline CDR1 is LNHDA and CDR2 is SQIVND (reference sequence). Losses at the gene ends were 10 bases for V and 1 base for J; bases not matched to a gene: 6. CDR3 size: 15 residues. The CDR3 spells CATQGQGMNTGELFF. Here the CDR3 DNA reads TGTGCCACCCAGGGACAGGGGATGAACACCGGGGAGCTGTTTTTT.